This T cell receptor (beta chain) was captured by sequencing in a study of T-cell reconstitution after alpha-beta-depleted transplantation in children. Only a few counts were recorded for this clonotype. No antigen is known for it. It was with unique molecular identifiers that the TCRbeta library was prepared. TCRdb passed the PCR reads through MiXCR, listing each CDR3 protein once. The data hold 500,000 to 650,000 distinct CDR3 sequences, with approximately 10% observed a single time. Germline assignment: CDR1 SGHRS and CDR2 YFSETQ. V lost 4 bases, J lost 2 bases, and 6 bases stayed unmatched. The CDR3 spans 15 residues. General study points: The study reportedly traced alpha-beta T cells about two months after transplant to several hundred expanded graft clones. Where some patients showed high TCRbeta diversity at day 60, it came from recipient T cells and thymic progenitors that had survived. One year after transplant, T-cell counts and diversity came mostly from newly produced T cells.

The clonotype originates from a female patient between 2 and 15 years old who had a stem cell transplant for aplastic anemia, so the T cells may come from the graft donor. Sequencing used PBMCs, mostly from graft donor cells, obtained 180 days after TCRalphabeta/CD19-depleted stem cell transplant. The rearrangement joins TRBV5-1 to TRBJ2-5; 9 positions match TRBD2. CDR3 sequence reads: CASSPALAGQETQYF. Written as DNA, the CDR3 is TGCGCCAGCAGCCCCGCCCTAGCGGGACAAGAGACCCAGTACTTC.